This note documents a single T cell receptor beta chain sequence. The sample is drawn from a study of blood T cell repertoires in COVID-19. Produced via immunoSEQ multiplex PCR; TCRdb's table is partial and in-frame only. The sample consists of approximately 190,000 clones, roughly 80% of them appearing once. This CDR3 has 15 amino acids. Deletions cut 3 bases from V and 6 bases from J, with 18 bases between. Germline CDR1 is MDHEN and CDR2 is SYDVKM. This TCR derives from a man aged 60 to 69 with active or convalescent COVID-19. Source material: peripheral blood. The chain uses TRBV28 and TRBJ2-7; possibly TRBD2 for D (5 bases). The CDR3 sequence: CASSFNLGALAEQYF. As DNA, the CDR3 is TGTGCCAGCAGTTTCAACTTGGGAGCTCTGGCCGAGCAGTACTTC.